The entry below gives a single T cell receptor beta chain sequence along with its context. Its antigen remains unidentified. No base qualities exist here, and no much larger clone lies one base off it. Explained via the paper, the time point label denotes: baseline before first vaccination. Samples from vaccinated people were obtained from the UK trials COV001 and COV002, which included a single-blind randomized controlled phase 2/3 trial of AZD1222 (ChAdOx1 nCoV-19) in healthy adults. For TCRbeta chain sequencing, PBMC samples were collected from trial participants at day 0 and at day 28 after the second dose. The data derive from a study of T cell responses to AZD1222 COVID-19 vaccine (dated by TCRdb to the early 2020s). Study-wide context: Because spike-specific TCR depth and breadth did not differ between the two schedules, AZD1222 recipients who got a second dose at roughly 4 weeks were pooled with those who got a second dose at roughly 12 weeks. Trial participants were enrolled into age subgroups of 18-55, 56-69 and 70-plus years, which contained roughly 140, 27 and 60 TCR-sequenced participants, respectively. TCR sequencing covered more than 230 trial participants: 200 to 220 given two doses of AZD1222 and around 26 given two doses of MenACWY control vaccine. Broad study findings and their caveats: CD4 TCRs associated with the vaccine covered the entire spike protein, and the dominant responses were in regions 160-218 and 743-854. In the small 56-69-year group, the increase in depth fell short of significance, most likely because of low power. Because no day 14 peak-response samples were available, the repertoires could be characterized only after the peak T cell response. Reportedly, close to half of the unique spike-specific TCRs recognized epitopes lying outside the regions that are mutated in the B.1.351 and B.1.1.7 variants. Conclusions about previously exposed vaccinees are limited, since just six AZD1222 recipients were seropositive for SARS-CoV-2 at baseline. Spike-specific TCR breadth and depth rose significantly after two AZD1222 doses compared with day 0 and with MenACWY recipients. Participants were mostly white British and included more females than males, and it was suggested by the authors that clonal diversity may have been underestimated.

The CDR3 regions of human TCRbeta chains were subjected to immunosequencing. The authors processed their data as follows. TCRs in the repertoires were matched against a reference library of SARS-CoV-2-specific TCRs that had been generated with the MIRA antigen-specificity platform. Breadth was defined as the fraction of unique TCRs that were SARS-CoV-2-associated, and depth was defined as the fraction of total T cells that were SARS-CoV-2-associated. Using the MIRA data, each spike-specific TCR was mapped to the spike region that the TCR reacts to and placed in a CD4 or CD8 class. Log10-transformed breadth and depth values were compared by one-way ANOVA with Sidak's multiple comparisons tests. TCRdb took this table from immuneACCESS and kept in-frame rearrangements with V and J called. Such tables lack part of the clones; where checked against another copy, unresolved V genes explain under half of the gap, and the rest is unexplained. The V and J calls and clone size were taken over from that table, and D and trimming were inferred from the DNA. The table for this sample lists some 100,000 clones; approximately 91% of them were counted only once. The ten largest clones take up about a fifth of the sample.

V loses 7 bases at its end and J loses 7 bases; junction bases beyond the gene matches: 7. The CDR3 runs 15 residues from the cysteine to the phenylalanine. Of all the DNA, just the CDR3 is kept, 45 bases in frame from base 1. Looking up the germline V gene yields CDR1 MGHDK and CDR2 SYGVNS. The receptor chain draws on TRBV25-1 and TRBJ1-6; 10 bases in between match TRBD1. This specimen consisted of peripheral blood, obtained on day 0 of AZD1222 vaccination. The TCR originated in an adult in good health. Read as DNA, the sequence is TGTGCCAGCACTCCAGGGACAGGGGCAAATTCACCCCTCCACTTT. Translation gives CASTPGTGANSPLHF.